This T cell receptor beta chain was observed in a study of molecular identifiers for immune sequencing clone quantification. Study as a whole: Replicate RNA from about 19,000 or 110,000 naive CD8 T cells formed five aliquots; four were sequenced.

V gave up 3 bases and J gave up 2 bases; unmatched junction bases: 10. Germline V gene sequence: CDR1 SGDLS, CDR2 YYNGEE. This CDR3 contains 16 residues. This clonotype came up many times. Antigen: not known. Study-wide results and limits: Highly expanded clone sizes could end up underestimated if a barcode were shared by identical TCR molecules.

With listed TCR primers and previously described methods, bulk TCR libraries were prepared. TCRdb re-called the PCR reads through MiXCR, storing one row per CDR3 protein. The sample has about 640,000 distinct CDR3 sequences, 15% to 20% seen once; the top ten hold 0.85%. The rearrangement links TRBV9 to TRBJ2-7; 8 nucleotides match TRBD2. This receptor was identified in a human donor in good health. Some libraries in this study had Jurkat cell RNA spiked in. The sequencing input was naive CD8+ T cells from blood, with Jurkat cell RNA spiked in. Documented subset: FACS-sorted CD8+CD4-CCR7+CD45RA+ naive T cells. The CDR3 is CASSEGSGSRTYEQYF. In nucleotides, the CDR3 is TGTGCCAGCAGCGAGGGGAGCGGGAGTCGGACCTACGAGCAGTACTTC.